This T cell receptor beta chain was recovered during a study of blood T cell repertoires in COVID-19. Here immunoSEQ multiplex PCR was the method, and the copy in TCRdb shows in-frame clones only, minus some. The table has more than 250,000 clones, about 92% seen once. CDR3 length: 14 residues. The J segment lost 2 bases and the V segment lost 3 bases, leaving 3 bases of the junction unmatched. The germline V gene has CDR1 LNHDA and CDR2 SQIVND (reference sequence). Sequenced input: PBMCs or T cells enriched from blood (not recorded which). The receptor comes from a woman younger than 45 who had recovered from COVID-19. The chain combines TRBV19 with TRBJ2-5, with TRBD1 matching 7 bases. The CDR3 here is CASSIRGIQETQYF. CDR3 nucleotides: TGTGCCAGTAGTATCAGGGGGATTCAAGAGACCCAGTACTTC.